A single sample is the source of the 28 T cell receptor beta chains below, sequenced in a study of T cells in Graves' hyperthyroidism and ophthalmopathy. Researchers amplified the TCR beta CDR3 regions from RNA transcripts. A set of HTBI primers served as the primers for a first-round RT-PCR of the TCR CDR3. TCRdb used MiXCR to reprocess the multiplex PCR reads, holding one entry per CDR3 protein. The sample contains 490,000 or so distinct CDR3 sequences, roughly a sixth of which appear only once. The sample was blood. The receptors derive from a young woman with Graves' ophthalmopathy.

The rearrangement links TRBV3-1 to TRBJ2-7; 7 bases fit TRBD2. The J segment lost 3 bases and the V segment lost 4 bases, leaving 12 bases of the junction unmatched. CDR1 and CDR2 (germline): LGHDT, YNNKEL (reference sequence). The CDR3 is 16 residues long. CDR3 protein: CASSPDLAGPSYEQYF. CDR3 in DNA: TGTGCCAGCAGCCCGGACTTAGCGGGCCCCAGCTACGAGCAGTACTTC.

This clonotype has ten or more counts. This rearrangement joins TRBV18 to TRBJ1-1, with 9 bases aligning to TRBD1. V dropped 5 bases and J dropped 8; count of bases not matched to a gene: 6. Germline values: CDR1 KGHSH, CDR2 LQKENI. The CDR3 is made up of 13 amino acids. CDR3 in DNA: TGTGCCAGCTCAACAGGGGGCCTAATGGAAGCTTTCTTT. Translated: CASSTGGLMEAFF. Full variable domain (missing parts from reference TRBV18 and TRBJ1-1): NAGVMQNPRHLVRRRGQEARLRCSPMKGHSHVYWYRQLPEEGLKFMVYLQKENIIDESGMPKERFSAEFPKEGPSILRIQQVVRGDSAAYFCASSTGGLMEAFFGQGTRLTVV.

The DNA for the CDR3 is TGTGCCAGCAGCCTGAATATGGGCCGGGGCTCCTACGAGCAGTACTTC. Its translation is CASSLNMGRGSYEQYF. The chain is built from TRBV7-9 and TRBJ2-7; perhaps TRBD2 as D (5 bases). Trimming took off 5 bases at V and 0 bases at J, with 17 bases between the two ends. Per germline, CDR1 SEHNR and CDR2 FQNEAQ (reference sequence). The CDR3 has 16 amino acids.

Of note for this clonotype: A read error is possible here, since a much larger clone lies one base away. The chain has TRBV12-3 or TRBV12-4 and TRBJ2-2, with a weak D call TRBD1 (6 bases). CDR3 length: 16 residues. The CDR3 region is CASSTRDTKNTGELSF. The CDR3 nucleotides are TGTGCCAGCAGCACCCGGGACACGAAGAACACCGGGGAGCTGTCTTTT.

A few counts support this clonotype. The rearrangement joins TRBV19 to TRBJ2-1; no clear D gene. This CDR3 is 16 amino acids long. Germline V gene sequence: CDR1 LNHDA, CDR2 SQIVND (reference sequence). Trimming stripped 6 bases from V and 8 bases from J, with 23 bases between. The CDR3 sequence: CASRVSGHTRMDEQFF. The CDR3, as DNA: TGTGCCAGTAGAGTCTCGGGCCACACGCGAATGGATGAGCAGTTCTTC.

The J gene is TRBJ2-4, the V gene TRBV6-2 or TRBV6-3, with D possibly matching TRBD1 (5 bases). Germline V CDR1 and CDR2: MNHEY, SVGEGT. Trimming removed 7 bases at V and 9 bases at J, with 13 bases between. This CDR3 comprises 12 residues. Here the CDR3 reads CASTPPGPIQYF. The CDR3 nucleotides read TGTGCCAGCACCCCACCAGGGCCCATTCAGTACTTC.

This clonotype was picked up a small number of times. The rearrangement uses TRBV20-1 and TRBJ1-4; tentatively, D is TRBD1 (6 bases). Between the trimmed V and J ends, which lost 7 bases and 6 bases, there was a span of 18 bases. Germline V gives CDR1 DFQATT, CDR2 SNEGSKA (reference sequence). This CDR3 has 14 amino acids. The CDR3 DNA reads as TGCAGTGGAGTCCTAGGGGGGGGGCATGAAAAACTGTTTTTT. Translated, it gives CSGVLGGGHEKLFF.

This clonotype occurred a few times. This CDR3 is CASSTDGGPGQFF. The CDR3 DNA follows: TGTGCCAGCAGCACGGACGGCGGCCCGGGGCAGTTCTTC. The chain employs TRBV5-5 and TRBJ2-1; no reliable D call. The CDR3 totals 13 residues. Deletions cut 4 bases from V and 12 bases from J, with 17 bases between. The germline gives CDR1 SGHKS, CDR2 YYEKEE (reference sequence).

This clonotype was detected many times. V and J are TRBV20-1 and TRBJ2-7; D remains ambiguous. Per germline, CDR1 DFQATT and CDR2 SNEGSKA (reference sequence). The CDR3 totals 13 residues. Trimming removed 5 bases from V and 6 bases from J, with 17 bases in between. CDR3: CSALPDPTSEQYF. Written as DNA, the CDR3 is TGCAGTGCTCTTCCGGACCCTACCTCCGAGCAGTACTTC.

V usage is TRBV3-1 and J usage is TRBJ2-2; no firm D call. From germline, CDR1 is LGHDT and CDR2 YNNKEL (reference sequence). This CDR3 spans 16 amino acids. V was trimmed by 1 base and J by 3 bases, leaving 12 bases between them. CDR3 sequence (DNA): TGTGCCAGCAGCCAAGGTTTCGGGCAGTACACCGGGGAGCTGTTTTTT. It translates to CASSQGFGQYTGELFF. The full variable domain, with the rest looked up from reference TRBV3-1 and TRBJ2-2, is DTAVSQTPKYLVTQMGNDKSIKCEQNLGHDTMYWYKQDSKKFLKIMFSYNNKELIINETVPNRFSPKSPDKAHLNLHINSLELGDSAVYFCASSQGFGQYTGELFFGEGSRLTVL.

This clonotype has at least ten counts. CDR3 DNA sequence: TGCAGTGCCCTTGAGGGGAGTAGGTGGACCCAGTACTTC. Amino acid sequence: CSALEGSRWTQYF. The chain has TRBV20-1 and TRBJ2-5; the D call may be TRBD1 or TRBD2 (5 bases each). CDR1 and CDR2 from the germline V gene are DFQATT and SNEGSKA (reference sequence). V was shortened by 6 bases and J by 7 bases, with 18 bases between the two germline ends. This CDR3 is built from 13 residues.

The J gene is TRBJ1-4, the V gene TRBV6-2 or TRBV6-3; 9 bases match TRBD1. Germline CDR1 reads MNHEY; CDR2 reads SVGEGT. The CDR3 runs 15 residues. After removal of 2 bases from V and 7 bases from J, the junction contained 5 bases not matched to a gene. For the CDR3, the DNA is TGTGCCAGCAGTTACACCGGGACAGGGCTTGAAAAACTGTTTTTT. Residues: CASSYTGTGLEKLFF.

In its sample, this clonotype was seen a few times. This sequence joins TRBV14 and TRBJ2-4; D possibly corresponds to TRBD1 (6 bases). This CDR3 is built from 16 residues. Between the trimmed V and J ends, which lost 3 bases and 0 bases, there was a span of 12 bases. Germline CDR1 reads SGHDN; CDR2 reads FVKESK. The CDR3 sequence: CASSQATGRAKNIQYF. The CDR3 region has the DNA TGTGCCAGCAGCCAGGCAACAGGGAGAGCCAAAAACATTCAGTACTTC.

This clonotype showed up many times. The V call is TRBV5-1, the J call TRBJ2-7; TRBD1 aligns across 9 bases. Germline V gene lookup returns CDR1 SGHRS and CDR2 YFSETQ. The CDR3 has 14 amino acids. V shed 4 bases, J shed 2 bases, and the junction held 4 bases outside the gene matches. The chain's CDR3 is CASSGGQGAYEQYF. CDR3 DNA sequence: TGCGCCAGCAGCGGGGGACAGGGAGCCTACGAGCAGTACTTC.

This clonotype came up a few times. The chain recombines TRBV20-1 with TRBJ1-5; possible D gene TRBD1, 6 bases. Germline CDR1 is DFQATT and CDR2 is SNEGSKA (reference sequence). The CDR3 covers 16 residues. V was clipped by 6 bases and J by 3 bases, with 21 bases between them. The chain's CDR3 is CSAPSGTGRTNQPQHF. The CDR3 nucleotides read TGCAGTGCCCCAAGCGGAACAGGGAGGACCAATCAGCCCCAGCATTTT.

The chain has TRBV7-9 and TRBJ1-5; the D is unclear. V lost 0 bases, J lost 0 bases, and 9 bases lay in between. CDR1 and CDR2 (germline): SEHNR, FQNEAQ (reference sequence). The CDR3 spans 16 residues. The CDR3 spells CASSLAGENSNQPQHF. In nucleotides, the CDR3 is TGTGCCAGCAGCTTAGCCGGTGAGAATAGCAATCAGCCCCAGCATTTT.

The genes are TRBV7-2 and TRBJ2-4; 7 bases map to TRBD1. With 4 bases clipped from V and 0 bases from J, the junction kept 6 bases outside the gene matches. The CDR3 runs to 16 residues. Germline loops: CDR1 SGHTA, CDR2 FQGNSA. The CDR3: CASSYNPGGAKNIQYF. In DNA, the CDR3 is TGTGCCAGCAGCTACAACCCAGGGGGAGCCAAAAACATTCAGTACTTC.

The chain links TRBV14 to TRBJ1-1; possible D gene TRBD1, 6 bases. Germline V CDR1 and CDR2: SGHDN, FVKESK. This CDR3 comprises 14 residues. Between the trimmed V and J ends, which lost 2 bases and 7 bases, there was a span of 14 bases. CDR3 region: CASSQYRDKIEAFF. The CDR3 coding sequence is TGTGCCAGCAGCCAATACCGGGACAAAATTGAAGCTTTCTTT.

The table lists this clonotype with many counts. CDR3: CSARVSGGTYEQYF. In DNA, the CDR3 is TGCAGTGCTAGAGTGAGCGGGGGGACCTACGAGCAGTACTTC. V usage is TRBV20-1 and J usage is TRBJ2-7; 9 nucleotides agree with TRBD2. CDR3 length equals 14 residues. Trimming at V came to 1 base and at J to 2 bases, leaving 3 bases not matched to a gene. The germline V gene has CDR1 DFQATT and CDR2 SNEGSKA (reference sequence).

This clonotype was seen only a few times. The V and J genes are TRBV6-1 and TRBJ2-3, with 11 bases aligning to TRBD2. CDR1 and CDR2 (germline): MNHNS, SASEGT. This CDR3 has 15 residues. The V and J ends lost 3 bases and 8 bases, in that order; junction bases with no gene match: 7. The CDR3 nucleotides read TGTGCCAGCAGTGAGTCTAGCGGGAGGCGAGGTACGCAGTATTTT. This encodes CASSESSGRRGTQYF.

The table lists this clonotype with a few counts. The chain is built from TRBV6-4 and TRBJ1-1; 7 nucleotides match TRBD1. Germline CDR1 and CDR2: MRHNA and SNTAGT. The CDR3 sequence is 15 residues long. Trimming cost V 0 bases and J 4 bases; bases outside gene matches: 5. Here the CDR3 reads CASSDSPTGVTEAFF. CDR3 DNA: TGTGCCAGCAGTGACTCCCCAACAGGGGTCACTGAAGCTTTCTTT.

In its sample, this clonotype was seen many times. The chain carries TRBV19 and TRBJ1-5, with D maybe TRBD1 (5 bases). Germline lookup yields CDR1 LNHDA and CDR2 SQIVND (reference sequence). There are 16 residues in the CDR3. The V and J ends lost 4 bases and 2 bases respectively, with 15 bases between them. Written as DNA, the CDR3 is TGTGCCAGTAGTACCCCCGCGACAGCCCGCAATCAGCCCCAGCATTTT. It yields the protein CASSTPATARNQPQHF.

There are many counts of this clonotype. The rearrangement links TRBV18 to TRBJ2-5, with D tentatively TRBD2 (6 bases). Trimming cost V 4 bases and J 5 bases, with 17 bases left between them. The CDR3 is 15 residues long. Germline CDR1 and CDR2: KGHSH and LQKENI. The CDR3 DNA reads as TGTGCCAGCTCACGCAGGACCCGCCGGGGGGAGACCCAGTACTTC. Translating gives CASSRRTRRGETQYF.

V is TRBV7-2 and J is TRBJ1-3, with D possibly being TRBD1 (5 bases). The CDR3 totals 14 residues. CDR1 and CDR2 from the germline V gene are SGHTA and FQGNSA. V was trimmed by 3 bases and J by 2 bases, leaving 8 bases between them. The CDR3 is CASSLQGPGNTIYF. DNA of the CDR3: TGTGCCAGCAGCTTGCAGGGTCCTGGAAACACCATATATTTT.

This clonotype was detected ten times or more. The chain is built from TRBV2 and TRBJ2-2; D remains ambiguous. CDR1 SNHLY and CDR2 FYNNEI come from the germline V gene. This CDR3 contains 14 residues. The germline V and J ends were trimmed by 6 bases and 5 bases, with 13 bases remaining between them. The CDR3 nucleotides are TGTGCCAGCAGGGAGACCCGGCAGACCGGGGAGCTGTTTTTT. This gives the protein CASRETRQTGELFF.

This clonotype was detected many times. This chain connects TRBV3-1 to TRBJ2-5; D is undetermined. The V end was cut by 3 bases, the J end by 5 bases, with 4 bases between. The CDR3 sequence is 11 residues long. The germline CDR1 and CDR2 sequences are LGHDT and YNNKEL (reference sequence). CDR3 loop: CASSHLETQYF. The CDR3 DNA reads as TGTGCCAGCAGCCACTTGGAGACCCAGTACTTC.

This clonotype was seen many times. J is TRBJ2-5 and V is TRBV12-3 or TRBV12-4, with 8 bases aligning to TRBD2. Trimming at V came to 6 bases and at J to 3 bases, leaving 9 bases not matched to a gene. The CDR3 consists of 15 residues. For the CDR3, the DNA is TGTGCCAGCAGGGCCTGGACTAGCCGAGAAGAGACCCAGTACTTC. It translates to CASRAWTSREETQYF.

This clonotype showed up many times. V usage is TRBV11-2 and J usage is TRBJ2-3; 10 bases line up with TRBD1. The V gene end was trimmed by 5 bases and the J gene end by 1 base; junction bases not matched to a gene: 3. The germline gives CDR1 SGHAT, CDR2 FQNNGV. The CDR3 loop spans 15 amino acids. CDR3 protein: CASSTGTGGTDTQYF. DNA for the CDR3: TGTGCCAGCAGCACCGGGACAGGGGGCACAGATACGCAGTATTTT.